This TCR beta chain appears in the sequencing data of a study of T cell responses to AZD1222 COVID-19 vaccine. Regarding the study as a whole: Of spike-specific TCRs, nearly half reportedly target regions left unmutated in variants.

With 2 bases clipped from V and 7 bases from J, the junction kept 15 bases outside the gene matches. Germline V lookup: CDR1 SGHRS, CDR2 YFSETQ. The CDR3 has 19 residues. The repertoire was sequenced with immunoSEQ multiplex PCR; TCRdb's copy has only in-frame clones and lacks some. The sample carries about 120,000 clones, over 75% recorded once. For this clone: The antigen remains undetermined.

This clonotype was sampled from an adult who received the MenACWY meningococcal vaccine as a control. The V call is TRBV5-1, the J call TRBJ2-1; TRBD2 matches 13 bases. This specimen consisted of peripheral blood, obtained 28 days after the second dose of the MenACWY control vaccine. In DNA, the CDR3 is TGCGCCAGCAGCTTTATGGGACTAGCGGGACCCTTGGGGGAAAATGAGCAGTTCTTC. Protein product: CASSFMGLAGPLGENEQFF.